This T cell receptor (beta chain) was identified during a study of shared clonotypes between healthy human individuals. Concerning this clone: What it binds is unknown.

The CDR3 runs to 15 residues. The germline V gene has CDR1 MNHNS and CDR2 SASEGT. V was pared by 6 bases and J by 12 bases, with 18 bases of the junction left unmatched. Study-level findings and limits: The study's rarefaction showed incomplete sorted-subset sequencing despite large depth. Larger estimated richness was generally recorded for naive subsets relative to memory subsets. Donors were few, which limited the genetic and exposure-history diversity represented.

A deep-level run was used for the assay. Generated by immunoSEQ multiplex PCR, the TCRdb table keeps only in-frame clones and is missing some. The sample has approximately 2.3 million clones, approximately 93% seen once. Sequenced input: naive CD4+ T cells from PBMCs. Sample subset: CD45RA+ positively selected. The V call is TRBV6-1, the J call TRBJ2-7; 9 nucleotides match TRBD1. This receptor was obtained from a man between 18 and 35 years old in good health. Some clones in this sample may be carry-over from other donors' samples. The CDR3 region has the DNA TGTGCCAGCAGGGCCGCCCGGGACAGGGTCGTAAATCTGTACTTC. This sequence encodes CASRAARDRVVNLYF.